This TCR beta chain was recovered during a study of human T cells and chemical hapten exposure. TCRdb analysed the RACE reads with MiXCR anew, one entry per CDR3 protein. The repertoire holds tens of thousands of distinct CDR3 sequences, about 11% seen once, with about 4% in the top ten. The CDR3 consists of 14 residues. Time point denoted: patch test 1, 2 weeks after DPC sensitization. The treatment was: therapeutic diphenylcyclopropenone sensitization with weekly scalp DPC. The origin of this receptor is a woman in her 50s with alopecia areata. Some clones in this sample may be carry-over from other donors' samples. This specimen consisted of whole blood, obtained in connection with sensitization to the hapten diphenylcyclopropenone (DPC). The V gene is TRBV21-1, the J gene TRBJ2-3; the table's D call, TRBD2, has no DNA check behind it. TRBV21-1 constitutes a pseudogene. The CDR3 region is CASLLAGGPDTQYF. The CDR3 DNA reads TGTGCCAGTCTTTTAGCGGGAGGGCCGGATACGCAGTATTTT.